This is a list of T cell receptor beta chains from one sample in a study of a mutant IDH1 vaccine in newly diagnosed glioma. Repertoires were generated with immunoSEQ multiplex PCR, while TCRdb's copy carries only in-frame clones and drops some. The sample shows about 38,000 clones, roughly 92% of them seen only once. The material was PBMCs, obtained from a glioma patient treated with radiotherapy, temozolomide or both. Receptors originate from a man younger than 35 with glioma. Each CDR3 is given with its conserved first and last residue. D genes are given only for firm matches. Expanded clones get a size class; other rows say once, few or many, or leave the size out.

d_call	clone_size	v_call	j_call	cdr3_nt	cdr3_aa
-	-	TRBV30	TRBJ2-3	TGTGCCGGGTCTGGCACAGATACGCAGTATTTT	CAGSGTDTQYF
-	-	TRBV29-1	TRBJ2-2	TGCAGCGCAGGTGGCAGGGTATCCACCGGGGAGCTGTTTTTT	CSAGGRVSTGELFF
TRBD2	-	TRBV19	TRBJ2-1	TGTGCCAGTAGAGAGGGCGGGAGGGCCTACAATGAGCAGTTCTTC	CASREGGRAYNEQFF
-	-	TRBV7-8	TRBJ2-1	TGTGCCAGCAGCCCGACAAGTGATCCCATAGGGTTCTTC	CASSPTSDPIGFF
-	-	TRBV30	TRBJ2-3	TGTGCCTGGGGGAGGGGGAGGGCCACAGATACGCAGTATTTT	CAWGRGRATDTQYF
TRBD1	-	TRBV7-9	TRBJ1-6	TGTGCCAGCAGCTTAGCGGGGCAGGGGGCTTGGAATTCACCCCTCCACTTT	CASSLAGQGAWNSPLHF
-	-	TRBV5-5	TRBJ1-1	TGTGCCAGCAGCCCCGATCGGCCCTTCGGCACTGAAGCTTTCTTT	CASSPDRPFGTEAFF
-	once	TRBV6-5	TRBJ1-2	TGTGCCAGCAGTTACTCGAGTTCGGGGGGGGTCGGCGGCTACACCTTC	CASSYSSSGGVGGYTF
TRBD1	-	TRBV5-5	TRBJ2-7	TGTGCCAGCAGCTTGGCTGGGACAGGGACGGAGCAGTACTTC	CASSLAGTGTEQYF
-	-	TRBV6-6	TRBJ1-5	TGTGCCAGCAGTTACCCCGGCCTCAATCAGCCCCAGCATTTT	CASSYPGLNQPQHF
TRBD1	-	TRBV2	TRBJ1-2	TGTGCCAGCAGTCTACAGGGGGCAGAGGGCTACACCTTC	CASSLQGAEGYTF
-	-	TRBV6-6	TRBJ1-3	TGTGCCAGCAGCGGCTGGGGGGCCCCTGGAAACACCATATATTTT	CASSGWGAPGNTIYF
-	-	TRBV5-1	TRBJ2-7	TGCGCCAGCAGCTTGGTCGGGGGCTCCTACGAGCAGTACTTC	CASSLVGGSYEQYF
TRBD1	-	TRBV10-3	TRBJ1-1	TGTGCCATCAGTGACGGCGGGACAGAGCTTCTTGAAGCTTTCTTT	CAISDGGTELLEAFF
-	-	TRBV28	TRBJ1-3	TGTGCCAGCGTGGTCGGCGAGGGAAACACCATATATTTT	CASVVGEGNTIYF
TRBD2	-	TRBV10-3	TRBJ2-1	TGTGCCATCAGTGCCGGGACTAGTCTGGTGGGTAATGAGCAGTTCTTC	CAISAGTSLVGNEQFF
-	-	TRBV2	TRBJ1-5	TGTGCCAGCAGTGTAGGTTCCCCCAATCAGCCCCAGCATTTT	CASSVGSPNQPQHF
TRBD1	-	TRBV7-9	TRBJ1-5	TGTGCCAGCAGCTTAGCGGGACAGGGTTTGGATCAGCCCCAGCATTTT	CASSLAGQGLDQPQHF
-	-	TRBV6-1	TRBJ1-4	TGTGCCAGCCAACAGGGCCCCCATGAAAAACTGTTTTTT	CASQQGPHEKLFF
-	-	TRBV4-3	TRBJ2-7	TGCGCCAGCAGCCAAGATCTCGCCTTTGGGGAGCAGTACTTC	CASSQDLAFGEQYF
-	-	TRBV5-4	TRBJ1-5	TGTGCCAGCAGCGTTCAGGGAGGCAATCAGCCCCAGCATTTT	CASSVQGGNQPQHF
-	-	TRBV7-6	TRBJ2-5	TGTGCCAGCAGCTTAGGATCTGGGGTGGGGGGAGAGACCCAGTACTTC	CASSLGSGVGGETQYF
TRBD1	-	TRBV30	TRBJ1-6	TGTGCCTGGAGTGCAGAGGACAGGGGCTCCTATAATTCACCCCTCCACTTT	CAWSAEDRGSYNSPLHF
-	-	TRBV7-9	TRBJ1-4	TGTGCCAGCAGCCGTGATGAAAAACTGTTTTTT	CASSRDEKLFF
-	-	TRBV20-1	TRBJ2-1	TGCAGTGCTTCTGGACCCAATGAGCAGTTCTTC	CSASGPNEQFF
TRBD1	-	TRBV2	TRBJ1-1	TGTGCCAGCAGTGTCTCCGGACAGGGGTACACTGAAGCTTTCTTT	CASSVSGQGYTEAFF
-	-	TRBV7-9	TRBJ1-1	TGTGCCAGCAGCTCTAGATGGGGCGGAGGAGCTTTCTTT	CASSSRWGGGAFF
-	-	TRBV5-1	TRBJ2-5	TGCGCCAGCAGCGCAGGTGAGACCCAGTACTTC	CASSAGETQYF
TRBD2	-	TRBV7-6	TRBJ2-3	TGTGCCAGCAGCTTAGCGGTAGGGGCTAGCGGGGATTACACAGATACGCAGTATTTT	CASSLAVGASGDYTDTQYF
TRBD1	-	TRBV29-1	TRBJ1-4	TGCAGCGTTCGGACAGGGTCGGCAACTAATGAAAAACTGTTTTTT	CSVRTGSATNEKLFF
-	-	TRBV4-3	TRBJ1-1	TGCGCCAGCAGCCAAGGGACGGGCGGAGGCACTGAAGCTTTCTTT	CASSQGTGGGTEAFF
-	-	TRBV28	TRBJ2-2	TGTGCCACCAGATGGGACCCCGGGACGCGAGCCGGGGAGCTGTTTTTT	CATRWDPGTRAGELFF
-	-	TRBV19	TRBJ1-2	TGTGCCAGTAGTCCAGGGTCGGGGCCGTATGGCTACACCTTC	CASSPGSGPYGYTF
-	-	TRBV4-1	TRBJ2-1	TGCGCCAGCAGCCAAGGCCTCTTTAGCCTCAGCTACAATGAGCAGTTCTTC	CASSQGLFSLSYNEQFF
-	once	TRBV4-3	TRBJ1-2	TGCGCCAGCAGCCAAGAACCCGGGGGCTTCACTAACTATGGCTACACCTTC	CASSQEPGGFTNYGYTF
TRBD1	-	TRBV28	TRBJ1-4	TGTGCCAGCATCTCTAGAGGGGGCAATGAAAAACTGTTTTTT	CASISRGGNEKLFF
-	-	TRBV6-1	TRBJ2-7	TGTGCCAGCTCCTTCTCCTGGGAGCAGTACTTC	CASSFSWEQYF
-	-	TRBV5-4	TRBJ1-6	TGTGCCAGCAGCTTCGAGGGGACAAATTCACCCCTCCACTTT	CASSFEGTNSPLHF
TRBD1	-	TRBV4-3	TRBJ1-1	TGCGCCAGCAGCCAAGCCACAGGGGGCGCGGACACTGAAGCTTTCTTT	CASSQATGGADTEAFF
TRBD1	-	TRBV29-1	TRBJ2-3	TGCAGCGTCGCCCGGGACAGGGGGCTAGCAGATACGCAGTATTTT	CSVARDRGLADTQYF
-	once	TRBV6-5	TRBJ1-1	TGTGCCAGCTCCTCCGGAGGCGGCAGGGAGCCTGAAGCTTTCTTT	CASSSGGGREPEAFF
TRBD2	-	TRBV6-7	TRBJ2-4	TGTGCCAGCAGTTACGATCAAGAGACTAGCGGGCATTCCTTCAAAAACATTCAGTACTTC	CASSYDQETSGHSFKNIQYF
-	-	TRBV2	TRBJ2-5	TGTGCCAGCAGTGACGTGGGGTCCGAAGAGACCCAGTACTTC	CASSDVGSEETQYF
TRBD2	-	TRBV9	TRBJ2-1	TGTGCCAGCAGCCCCCGAAGCGGGAGCAAGAATGAGCAGTTCTTC	CASSPRSGSKNEQFF
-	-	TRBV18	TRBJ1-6	TGTGCCAGCTCATCCAGCTCCTATAATTCACCCCTCCACTTT	CASSSSSYNSPLHF
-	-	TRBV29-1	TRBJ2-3	TGCAGCGTTCCGAGGAACACAGATACGCAGTATTTT	CSVPRNTDTQYF
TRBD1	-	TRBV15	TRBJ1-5	TGTGCCACCAGCAACTTGGGACAGAGCAATCAGCCCCAGCATTTT	CATSNLGQSNQPQHF
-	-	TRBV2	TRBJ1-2	TGTGCCAGCAGCGACAGGCTCGAGGGAGGCTACACCTTC	CASSDRLEGGYTF
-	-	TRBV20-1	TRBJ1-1	TGCAGTGCAGGGTACACTGAAGCTTTCTTT	CSAGYTEAFF
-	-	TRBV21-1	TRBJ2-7	TGTGCCAGCAGCCCAAGTAGCTTCTACGAGCAGTACTTC	CASSPSSFYEQYF
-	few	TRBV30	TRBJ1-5	TGTGCCTGGACTGGGGGGTTCAATCAGCCCCAGCATTTT	CAWTGGFNQPQHF
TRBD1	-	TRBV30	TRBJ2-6	TGTGCCTGGAGTGTAAGGGACAGCCGCCTATCTGGGGCCAACGTCCTGACTTTC	CAWSVRDSRLSGANVLTF
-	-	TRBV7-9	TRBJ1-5	TGTGCCAGCAGCTTAACAGGCCCGAATCAGCCCCAGCATTTT	CASSLTGPNQPQHF
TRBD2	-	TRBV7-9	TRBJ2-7	TGTGCCAGCACCACCGGACTAGCGGGGTACGAGCAGTACTTC	CASTTGLAGYEQYF
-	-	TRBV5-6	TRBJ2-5	TGTGCCAGCAGATACGGAGGGCCCGAGGAGACCCAGTACTTC	CASRYGGPEETQYF
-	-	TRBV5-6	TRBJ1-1	TGTGCCAGCAGCTTGGGCCCCACTGAAGCTTTCTTT	CASSLGPTEAFF
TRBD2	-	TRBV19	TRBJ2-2	TGTGCCAGTAGTATCGGGAGGACCGGGGAGCTGTTTTTT	CASSIGRTGELFF
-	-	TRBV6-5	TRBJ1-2	TGTGCCAGCAGTTACGAGGCTAACTATGGCTACACCTTC	CASSYEANYGYTF
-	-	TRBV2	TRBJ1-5	TGTGCCAGCAGTGAACGACCGCCGGTGGGGCAGCCCCAGCATTTT	CASSERPPVGQPQHF